These 32 T cell receptor beta chains were all obtained from the same sample, sequenced in a study of blood T cell repertoires in COVID-19. Assay: immunoSEQ multiplex PCR; the TCRdb copy retains only in-frame clones and omits some. The sample carries about 69,000 clones, 82% recorded once. Sequencing was done on a sample of peripheral blood. Every receptor here comes from a human donor in a cohort sampled during active COVID-19.

The chain joins TRBV11-2 to TRBJ2-5; D unclear. V was trimmed by 1 base and J by 5 bases, leaving 11 bases between them. The CDR3 is 14 amino acids. Germline V gene data show CDR1 as SGHAT and CDR2 as FQNNGV. DNA of the CDR3: TGTGCCAGCAGCTTAGTCGTAGAAGAGGAGACCCAGTACTTC. Its protein is CASSLVVEEETQYF.

This chain connects TRBV18 to TRBJ2-7; D remains unclear. This CDR3 has 11 residues. Trimming took off 3 bases at V and 7 bases at J, with 7 bases between the two ends. Germline assignment: CDR1 KGHSH and CDR2 LQKENI. This CDR3 reads CASSPSSEQYF. The CDR3 DNA follows: TGTGCCAGCTCACCGTCGTCGGAGCAGTACTTC.

The chain links TRBV18 to TRBJ1-1, with a weak D call TRBD1 (5 bases). CDR1 and CDR2 (germline): KGHSH, LQKENI. The germline V and J ends were trimmed by 4 bases and 4 bases, with 10 bases remaining between them. The CDR3 runs 13 residues. CDR3 sequence reads: CASSLSGPTEAFF. The CDR3 nucleotides read TGTGCCAGCTCACTATCAGGGCCCACTGAAGCTTTCTTT.

The genes are TRBV14 and TRBJ1-4, with TRBD1 as a possible D gene (5 bases). The V end lost 6 bases, the J end lost 7 bases, and 12 bases lay between the germline ends. The CDR3 runs to 13 residues. Germline V gene lookup returns CDR1 SGHDN and CDR2 FVKESK. CDR3 nucleotides: TGTGCCAGCAGAAGGGGCGTCGGTGAAAAACTGTTTTTT. Translating it yields CASRRGVGEKLFF.

The rearrangement links TRBV19 to TRBJ2-2, with a tentative D call TRBD1 (5 bases). Trimming removed 3 bases at V and 3 bases at J, with 11 bases between. Germline V gives CDR1 LNHDA, CDR2 SQIVND (reference sequence). The CDR3 has 15 amino acids. The CDR3 protein is CASSIGAQYTGELFF. CDR3 sequence (DNA): TGTGCCAGTAGTATTGGGGCCCAGTACACCGGGGAGCTGTTTTTT.

The chain joins TRBV18 to TRBJ1-1; no firm D call. Germline assignment: CDR1 KGHSH and CDR2 LQKENI. This CDR3 contains 12 residues. Trimming cost V 5 bases and J 6 bases, with 10 bases left between them. The CDR3 reads CASSKEGAEAFF. CDR3 bases: TGTGCCAGCTCAAAAGAAGGAGCTGAAGCTTTCTTT.

The V call is TRBV19, the J call TRBJ1-5; tentative D call: TRBD1 (6 bases). The CDR3 is 18 amino acids. Germline CDR1 reads LNHDA; CDR2 reads SQIVND (reference sequence). V dropped 4 bases and J dropped 2 bases, with 21 bases sitting between them. For the CDR3, the DNA is TGTGCCAGTAGTAAACGGGGAGGGGGAAATGTTGGCAATCAGCCCCAGCATTTT. Protein: CASSKRGGGNVGNQPQHF.

The chain has TRBV5-1 and TRBJ2-7; D is possibly TRBD1 (6 bases). Trimming took 0 bases from V and 6 from J, leaving 13 bases between them. CDR1 SGHRS and CDR2 YFSETQ come from the germline V gene. The CDR3 has 14 residues. DNA for the CDR3: TGCGCCAGCAGCTTGGGGGACACAGTAAGCGAGCAGTACTTC. Protein sequence: CASSLGDTVSEQYF.

The rearrangement joins TRBV5-1 to TRBJ1-5, with a tentative D call TRBD1 (5 bases). Per the germline V gene, CDR1 is SGHRS and CDR2 is YFSETQ. The CDR3 is 15 residues long. V lost 0 bases and J lost 5, with 12 bases in between. The CDR3 DNA reads TGCGCCAGCAGCTTGGGCGGGGGAGGGGATCAGCCCCAGCATTTT. This codes for CASSLGGGGDQPQHF.

This chain joins TRBV28 and TRBJ2-3; no clear D. Trimming removed 6 bases from V and 0 bases from J, with 19 bases in between. Per the germline V gene, CDR1 is MDHEN and CDR2 is SYDVKM. The CDR3 sequence is 17 residues long. The CDR3 sequence: CASSSAAASTSTDTQYF. The CDR3, as DNA: TGTGCCAGCAGCTCGGCGGCGGCGTCAACAAGCACAGATACGCAGTATTTT.

The gene calls are TRBV2 and TRBJ1-5, with D maybe TRBD1 (6 bases). The CDR3 loop spans 14 amino acids. V gave up 1 base and J gave up 6 bases, with 10 bases separating them. Germline CDR1 SNHLY, CDR2 FYNNEI. For the CDR3, the DNA is TGTGCCAGCAGTGAAGACAGGGTGAGTCAGCCCCAGCATTTT. Translated: CASSEDRVSQPQHF.

V gene TRBV7-2 combines with J gene TRBJ2-7; D may be TRBD1 (6 bases). This CDR3 comprises 15 residues. In germline, CDR1 is SGHTA, CDR2 FQGNSA. V was cut by 1 base and J by 2 bases, with 12 bases left in between. The CDR3 DNA sequence: TGTGCCAGCAGCTTAGATTGGGGGCTCACCTACGAGCAGTACTTC. Protein product: CASSLDWGLTYEQYF.

The chain has TRBV5-5 and TRBJ2-5, with TRBD2 identical over 8 bases. Germline lookup yields CDR1 SGHKS and CDR2 YYEKEE (reference sequence). This CDR3 spans 12 amino acids. Trimming at V came to 1 base and at J to 9 bases, leaving 2 bases not matched to a gene. The chain's CDR3 is CASSLSGGAQYF. The CDR3, as DNA: TGTGCCAGCAGCTTGTCGGGAGGGGCCCAGTACTTC.

The chain links TRBV25-1 to TRBJ1-1, with D uncertain. CDR3 size: 14 residues. Germline assignment: CDR1 MGHDK and CDR2 SYGVNS. V was cut by 0 bases and J by 7 bases, with 12 bases left in between. The CDR3 sequence is CASSEYKSLSEAFF. Here the CDR3 DNA reads TGTGCCAGCAGTGAATATAAGTCTCTCAGTGAAGCTTTCTTT.

The chain combines TRBV10-1 with TRBJ1-1; TRBD1 aligns across 7 bases. This CDR3 region has 15 residues. The junction had 7 bases not matched to a gene; V was cut back by 5 bases and J by 1 base. Per the germline V gene, CDR1 is WNHNN and CDR2 is SYGVQD (reference sequence). The CDR3, as DNA: TGCGCCAGCAGTACAACCGGGACAGCGAACACTGAAGCTTTCTTT. Translation: CASSTTGTANTEAFF.

The V gene is TRBV7-2, the J gene TRBJ2-2; tentative D call: TRBD2 (5 bases). CDR1 and CDR2 from the germline V gene are SGHTA and FQGNSA. Trimming removed 5 bases at V and 0 bases at J, with 13 bases between. The CDR3 covers 16 residues. CDR3 in amino acids: CASSLQARANTGELFF. The DNA for the CDR3 is TGTGCCAGCAGCCTCCAAGCGAGGGCGAACACCGGGGAGCTGTTTTTT.

This clone came up once. The J gene is TRBJ1-6, the V gene TRBV2, with D uncertain. CDR3 length: 17 amino acids. Trimming shortened V by 6 bases and J by 0 bases, and 15 bases separated the two germline ends. CDR1 and CDR2 (germline): SNHLY, FYNNEI. For the CDR3, the DNA is TGTGCCAGCAGGCTACCGATCATGAGCTCCTATAATTCACCCCTCCACTTT. Amino acids: CASRLPIMSSYNSPLHF.

The table lists this clone with a count of one. The DNA of the CDR3 is TGTGCCAGCAGGAGTTCTAGGGGCCAAGAGACCCAGTACTTC. Protein sequence: CASRSSRGQETQYF. V usage is TRBV2 and J usage is TRBJ2-5, with D tentatively TRBD1 (5 bases). CDR3 length: 14 amino acids. Trimming pared 6 bases from V and 1 base from J, leaving 12 bases between. The germline V gene has CDR1 SNHLY and CDR2 FYNNEI.

The CDR3 sequence: CASGDSFGETQYF. As DNA, the CDR3 is TGTGCCAGTGGGGACAGCTTCGGAGAGACCCAGTACTTC. The rearrangement joins TRBV19 to TRBJ2-5, with TRBD1 identical over 7 bases. This CDR3 spans 13 amino acids. The V and J ends lost 8 bases and 4 bases, in that order; junction bases with no gene match: 7. CDR1 is LNHDA and CDR2 is SQIVND in the germline V gene (reference sequence).

The chain links TRBV3-1 (or the pseudogene TRBV3-2) to TRBJ2-1; 9 bases line up with TRBD2. CDR3 length: 15 amino acids. V was pared by 3 bases and J by 5 bases, with 5 bases of the junction left unmatched. Germline V gene sequence: CDR1 LGHDT, CDR2 YNNKEL (reference sequence). The CDR3 spells CASSQWGTSNNEQFF. CDR3 nucleotides: TGTGCCAGCAGCCAGTGGGGGACTAGCAACAATGAGCAGTTCTTC.

The chain carries TRBV15 and TRBJ1-2, with TRBD1 matching 8 bases. Germline loops: CDR1 LNHNV, CDR2 YYDKDF (reference sequence). This CDR3 is 14 amino acids long. The junction had 8 bases not matched to a gene; V was cut back by 1 base and J by 10 bases. The CDR3 DNA follows: TGTGCCACCAGCAGAGGGGACAGGAGGGGGTTCTACACCTTC. It is translated as CATSRGDRRGFYTF.

The CDR3 DNA reads TGTGCCAGCAGCTTAGGGGCCCTTGTATACGAGCAGTACTTC. Residues: CASSLGALVYEQYF. This sequence joins TRBV7-9 and TRBJ2-7; D gene unclear. Germline V gives CDR1 SEHNR, CDR2 FQNEAQ (reference sequence). The CDR3 totals 14 residues. V was pared by 1 base and J by 4 bases, with 11 bases between.

The chain couples TRBV5-1 to TRBJ2-1; tentatively, D is TRBD1 (5 bases). Germline CDR1 and CDR2: SGHRS and YFSETQ. This CDR3 has 17 amino acids. Trimming removed 0 bases at V and 1 base at J, with 14 bases between. This CDR3 is CASSLGPREGSYNEQFF. As DNA, the CDR3 is TGCGCCAGCAGCTTGGGTCCCAGGGAAGGGTCCTACAATGAGCAGTTCTTC.

This chain connects TRBV11-2 to TRBJ2-5; 12 nucleotides match TRBD2. Trimming removed 4 bases from V and 5 bases from J; junction bases left unmatched: 5. The CDR3 length is 15 residues. Germline V gene data show CDR1 as SGHAT and CDR2 as FQNNGV. CDR3: CASSSTSGGLETQYF. CDR3 in DNA: TGTGCCAGCAGCTCGACTAGCGGGGGTTTGGAGACCCAGTACTTC.

The chain has TRBV7-3 and TRBJ2-2; 8 nucleotides match TRBD1. Losses at the gene ends were 2 bases for V and 6 bases for J; bases not matched to a gene: 2. CDR3 length: 14 amino acids. Germline CDR1 SGHTA, CDR2 FQGTGA. For the CDR3, the DNA is TGTGCCAGCAGCTTACTACAGGGGGCCGGGGAGCTGTTTTTT. Protein product: CASSLLQGAGELFF.

This chain uses TRBV7-3 with TRBJ2-2; D is undetermined. CDR1 and CDR2 from the germline V gene are SGHTA and FQGTGA. Trimming removed 5 bases from V and 0 bases from J, with 13 bases in between. This CDR3 spans 16 amino acids. The CDR3 sequence: CASSPREAPNTGELFF. DNA for the CDR3: TGTGCCAGCAGCCCCCGAGAGGCACCGAACACCGGGGAGCTGTTTTTT. The full variable domain, with the rest looked up from reference TRBV7-3 and TRBJ2-2, is GAGVSQTPSNKVTEKGKYVELRCDPISGHTALYWYRQSLGQGPEFLIYFQGTGAADDSGLPNDRFFAVRPEGSVSTLKIQRTERGDSAVYLCASSPREAPNTGELFFGEGSRLTVL.

The CDR3 DNA is TGTGCCAGCAGCCCGGGACAGGGGTTAAATCAGCCCCAGCATTTT. Amino acid sequence: CASSPGQGLNQPQHF. The J gene is TRBJ1-5, the V gene TRBV5-4, with TRBD1 identical over 10 bases. Germline assignment: CDR1 SGHNT and CDR2 YYREEE (reference sequence). After removal of 4 bases from V and 4 bases from J, the junction contained 5 bases not matched to a gene. This CDR3 spans 15 amino acids. Variable domain in full (rest from reference TRBV5-4 and TRBJ1-5): ETGVTQSPTHLIKTRGQQVTLRCSSQSGHNTVSWYQQALGQGPQFIFQYYREEENGRGNFPPRFSGLQFPNYSSELNVNALELDDSALYLCASSPGQGLNQPQHFGDGTRLSIL.

V and J are TRBV7-6 and TRBJ2-6; no clear D. The CDR3 runs to 17 residues. V dropped 0 bases and J dropped 0 bases, with 9 bases sitting between them. CDR1 and CDR2 (germline): SGHVS, FNYEAQ. The CDR3, as DNA: TGTGCCAGCAGCTTAGCCAGGCCGCACTCTGGGGCCAACGTCCTGACTTTC. Amino acid sequence: CASSLARPHSGANVLTF. The full variable domain, with the rest looked up from reference TRBV7-6 and TRBJ2-6, is GAGVSQSPRYKVTKRGQDVALRCDPISGHVSLYWYRQALGQGPEFLTYFNYEAQQDKSGLPNDRFSAERPEGSISTLTIQRTEQRDSAMYRCASSLARPHSGANVLTFGAGSRLTVL.

This clone occurred once. V gene TRBV6-5 combines with J gene TRBJ1-2; 7 positions match TRBD1. J lost 14 bases, V lost 0 bases, and 9 bases had no gene match. The length of the CDR3 is 13 residues. CDR1 MNHEY and CDR2 SVGAGI come from the germline V gene. CDR3 bases: TGTGCCAGCAGTTACTCGCTAATTACAGGGGAAACCTTC. Translated, it gives CASSYSLITGETF.

The V gene is TRBV11-2, the J gene TRBJ1-3; D is ambiguous. CDR1 SGHAT and CDR2 FQNNGV come from the germline V gene. Deletions cut 5 bases from V and 0 bases from J, with 11 bases between. The CDR3 is 15 amino acids. The CDR3 is CASSTPSYSGNTIYF. The CDR3 DNA follows: TGTGCCAGCAGCACCCCCAGTTACTCTGGAAACACCATATATTTT.

The rearrangement uses TRBV6-5 and TRBJ1-3, with D maybe TRBD1 (6 bases). V was clipped by 8 bases and J by 5 bases, with 16 bases between them. CDR1 and CDR2 from the germline V gene are MNHEY and SVGAGI. The CDR3 sequence is 14 residues long. CDR3 residues: CASATTQGRNTIYF. In DNA, the CDR3 is TGTGCCAGCGCCACAACCCAGGGGAGAAACACCATATATTTT.

The CDR3 DNA follows: TGTGCCAGCAGCACTGGTCGGGTTAACAATGAGCAGTTCTTC. Translating it yields CASSTGRVNNEQFF. The J gene is TRBJ2-1, the V gene TRBV11-2; D is undetermined. This CDR3 comprises 14 residues. Germline CDR1 SGHAT, CDR2 FQNNGV. Trimming took off 5 bases at V and 5 bases at J, with 13 bases between the two ends. The whole variable domain, remainder taken from reference TRBV11-2 and TRBJ2-1, is EAGVAQSPRYKIIEKRQSVAFWCNPISGHATLYWYQQILGQGPKLLIQFQNNGVVDDSQLPKDRFSAERLKGVDSTLKIQPAKLEDSAVYLCASSTGRVNNEQFFGPGTRLTVL.